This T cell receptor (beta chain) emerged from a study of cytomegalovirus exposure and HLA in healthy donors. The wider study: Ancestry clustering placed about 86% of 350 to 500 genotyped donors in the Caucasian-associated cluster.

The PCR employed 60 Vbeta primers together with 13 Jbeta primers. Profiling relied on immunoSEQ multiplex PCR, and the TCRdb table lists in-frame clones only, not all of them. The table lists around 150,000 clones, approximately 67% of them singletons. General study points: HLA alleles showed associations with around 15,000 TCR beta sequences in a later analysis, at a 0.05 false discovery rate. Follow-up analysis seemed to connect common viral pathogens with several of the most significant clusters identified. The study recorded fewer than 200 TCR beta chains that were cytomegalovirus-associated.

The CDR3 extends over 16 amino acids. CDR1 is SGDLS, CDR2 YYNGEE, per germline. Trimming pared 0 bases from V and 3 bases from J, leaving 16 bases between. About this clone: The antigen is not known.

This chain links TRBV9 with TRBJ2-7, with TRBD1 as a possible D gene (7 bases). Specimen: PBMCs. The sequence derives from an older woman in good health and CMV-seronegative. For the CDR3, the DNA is TGTGCCAGCAGCGTAGGACAGGGAGGCACCCTCTACGAGCAGTACTTC. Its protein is CASSVGQGGTLYEQYF. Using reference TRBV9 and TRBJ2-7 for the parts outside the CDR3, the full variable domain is DSGVTQTPKHLITATGQRVTLRCSPRSGDLSVYWYQQSLDQGLQFLIQYYNGEERAKGNILERFSAQQFPDLHSELNLSSLELGDSALYFCASSVGQGGTLYEQYFGPGTRLTVT.